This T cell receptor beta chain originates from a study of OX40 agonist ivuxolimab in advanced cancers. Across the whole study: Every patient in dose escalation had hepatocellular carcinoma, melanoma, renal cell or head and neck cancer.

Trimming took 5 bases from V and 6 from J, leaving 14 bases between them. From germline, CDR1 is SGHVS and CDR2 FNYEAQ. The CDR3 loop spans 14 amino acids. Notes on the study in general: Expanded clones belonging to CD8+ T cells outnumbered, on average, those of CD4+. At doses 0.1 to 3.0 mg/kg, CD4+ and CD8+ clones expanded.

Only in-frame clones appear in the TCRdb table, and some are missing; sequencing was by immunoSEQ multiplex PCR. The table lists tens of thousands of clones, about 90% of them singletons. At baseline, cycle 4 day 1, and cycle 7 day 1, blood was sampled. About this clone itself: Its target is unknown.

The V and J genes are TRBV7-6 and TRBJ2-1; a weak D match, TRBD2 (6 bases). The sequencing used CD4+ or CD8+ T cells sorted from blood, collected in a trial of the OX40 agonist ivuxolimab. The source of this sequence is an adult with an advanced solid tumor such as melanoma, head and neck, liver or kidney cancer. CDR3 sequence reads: CASSLGGARNEQFF. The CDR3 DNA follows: TGTGCCAGCAGCCTCGGGGGAGCGCGCAATGAGCAGTTCTTC.